The clone carrying this T cell receptor (beta chain) was seen many times. It was RNA transcripts that yielded the amplified TCR beta CDR3 regions. The HTBI primer set drove a first-round RT-PCR of the TCR CDR3. MiXCR was run by TCRdb on the multiplex PCR reads, yielding one entry per CDR3 protein. The profile shows about 400,000 distinct CDR3 sequences, around 16% of them singletons. V dropped 6 bases and J dropped 1; count of bases not matched to a gene: 4. Germline CDR1 MNHNS, CDR2 SASEGT. This CDR3 has 14 residues. The data stem from a study of T cells in Graves' hyperthyroidism and ophthalmopathy. Sequencing was done on a sample of blood. The TCR was taken from a woman aged 18-29 years with Graves' hyperthyroidism. The chain has TRBV6-1 and TRBJ2-7; 9 bases fit TRBD2. The CDR3 loop is CASSQGLASYEQYF. CDR3 DNA sequence: TGTGCCAGCAGCCAGGGACTAGCTTCCTACGAGCAGTACTTC.